Each of the 32 T cell receptor beta chains below was sequenced from the same sample in a study of post-analysis software for immune sequencing data. Unique molecular identifiers were carried by the TCR beta cDNA libraries. TCRdb passed the PCR reads through MiXCR, listing each CDR3 protein once. The sample consists of about 770,000 distinct CDR3 sequences, about 43% of them appearing once. Study-wide results and caveats: Compared with controls, patients had more of about five TRBV segments, including TRBV5-6, TRBV5-1 and TRBV20-1.

These receptors' targets are unknown. Material for sequencing was blood. These receptors were collected from a girl aged 5 to 17 with multiple sclerosis.

The V and J genes are TRBV12-3 or TRBV12-4 and TRBJ2-7; D is perhaps TRBD1 (6 bases). This CDR3 spans 12 amino acids. The V end was cut by 4 bases, the J end by 6 bases, with 10 bases between. Here the CDR3 DNA reads TGTGCCAGCAGTTCAACAGGGACCGAGCAGTACTTC. Protein: CASSSTGTEQYF.

This clonotype was found a few times. The chain joins TRBV29-1 to TRBJ2-1, with D perhaps matching TRBD1 (5 bases). The V end was cut by 4 bases, the J end by 11 bases, with 15 bases between. The CDR3 has 12 amino acids. Germline CDR1 SQVTM, CDR2 ANQGSEA. This chain's CDR3 is CSVGGQGRKQFF. Written as DNA, the CDR3 is TGCAGCGTTGGGGGTCAGGGTAGGAAGCAGTTCTTC.

The V gene is TRBV7-3, the J gene TRBJ2-5, with D possibly TRBD2 on 5 matching bases. V lost 5 bases, J lost 7 bases, and 17 bases lay in between. The CDR3 extends over 14 amino acids. Germline CDR1 SGHTA, CDR2 FQGTGA. In DNA, the CDR3 is TGTGCCAGCAGCCCAAGCGGTCCGGTGGGGACCCAGTACTTC. Its protein product is CASSPSGPVGTQYF. Together with reference TRBV7-3 and TRBJ2-5, the CDR3 gives the full variable domain: GAGVSQTPSNKVTEKGKYVELRCDPISGHTALYWYRQSLGQGPEFLIYFQGTGAADDSGLPNDRFFAVRPEGSVSTLKIQRTERGDSAVYLCASSPSGPVGTQYFGPGTRLLVL.

J is TRBJ2-7 and V is TRBV27; no firm D call. Germline V gene lookup returns CDR1 MNHEY and CDR2 SMNVEV (reference sequence). With 5 bases removed from V and 6 bases from J, the gap between germline ends came to 17 bases. The CDR3 totals 14 residues. CDR3: CASSLLVESGEQYF. The CDR3 nucleotides are TGTGCCAGCAGTCTATTGGTTGAATCCGGCGAGCAGTACTTC.

This clonotype occurred many times. This chain uses TRBV5-1 with TRBJ2-6; TRBD1 matches 8 bases. This CDR3 region has 16 residues. Unmatched junction bases numbered 3, after V lost 2 bases and J lost 2 bases. Per germline, CDR1 SGHRS and CDR2 YFSETQ. CDR3: CASSLKTGAGANVLTF. CDR3 in DNA: TGCGCCAGCAGCTTAAAGACAGGGGCTGGGGCCAACGTCCTGACTTTC.

The chain is built from TRBV20-1 and TRBJ2-1; TRBD2 agrees at 11 bases. The germline V gene has CDR1 DFQATT and CDR2 SNEGSKA (reference sequence). The CDR3 is 16 residues long. The V segment lost 2 bases and the J segment 7 bases; nucleotides outside the gene matches: 10. In DNA, the CDR3 is TGCAGTGCTAGACCTCCTCTAGCGGGAGGAGGGAATGAGCAGTTCTTC. Translated, it gives CSARPPLAGGGNEQFF.

The chain links TRBV20-1 to TRBJ2-7, with D tentatively TRBD2 (6 bases). This CDR3 has 18 amino acids. Per germline, CDR1 DFQATT and CDR2 SNEGSKA (reference sequence). Trimming removed 6 bases from V and 2 bases from J, with 29 bases in between. The CDR3 is CSALPGTWGRGGPYEQYF. The CDR3 nucleotides read TGCAGTGCCCTACCTGGGACTTGGGGGAGAGGAGGCCCCTACGAGCAGTACTTC.

This chain connects TRBV29-1 to TRBJ2-6; either TRBD1 or TRBD2 may supply D (5 bases each). The V gene's germline CDR1 is SQVTM and CDR2 ANQGSEA. The CDR3 length is 17 residues. Trimming shortened V by 7 bases and J by 4 bases, and 23 bases separated the two germline ends. Here the CDR3 reads CSAIWDRYNSGANVLTF. As DNA, the CDR3 is TGCAGCGCTATATGGGACCGCTATAACTCCGGGGCCAACGTCCTGACTTTC.

Concerning this clonotype: Sequence at one end of the junction differs from germline and may be a read error. The V gene is TRBV7-7, the J gene TRBJ2-2; 13 nucleotides agree with TRBD2. CDR1 is SSHAT, CDR2 FNYEAQ, per germline (reference sequence). The CDR3 contains 17 residues. The CDR3 spells CASSPGTSGKDAEELFF. DNA for the CDR3: TGTGCTAGCAGCCCGGGGACTAGCGGGAAAGACGCCGAGGAGCTGTTTTTT. The variable domain in full, completed from reference TRBV7-7 and TRBJ2-2, reads GAGVSQSPRYKVTKRGQDVTLRCDPISSHATLYWYQQALGQGPEFLTYFNYEAQPDKSGLPSDRFSAERPEGSISTLTIQRTEQRDSAMYRCASSPGTSGKDAEELFFGEGSRLTVL.

This clonotype is a singleton in its sample. V usage is TRBV29-1 and J usage is TRBJ1-1, with 8 bases matching TRBD1. CDR3 length: 15 amino acids. V shed 4 bases and J 0 bases; nucleotides not matched to a gene: 7. Germline CDR1 reads SQVTM; CDR2 reads ANQGSEA. Here the CDR3 DNA reads TGCAGCGTTGCGGGACAGGTCCTCATGAACACTGAAGCTTTCTTT. It encodes CSVAGQVLMNTEAFF.

This clonotype turned up a few times. The V gene is TRBV7-2, the J gene TRBJ2-3, with D uncertain. From germline, CDR1 is SGHTA and CDR2 FQGNSA. Between the trimmed V and J ends, which lost 3 bases and 3 bases, there was a span of 16 bases. CDR3 length: 16 amino acids. CDR3 nucleotide sequence: TGTGCCAGCAGCTTCTTTATGACGCGAGGTACAGATACGCAGTATTTT. It is translated as CASSFFMTRGTDTQYF.

This chain links TRBV27 with TRBJ1-6; no firm D call. This CDR3 has 13 residues. V lost 8 bases and J lost 10, with 15 bases in between. The germline gives CDR1 MNHEY, CDR2 SMNVEV (reference sequence). The CDR3 spells CASFGRLGSPLHF. The CDR3 DNA reads TGTGCCAGCTTCGGACGGCTGGGGTCACCCCTCCACTTT.

This rearrangement joins TRBV6-1 to TRBJ2-2, with 10 bases aligning to TRBD2. Germline V CDR1 and CDR2: MNHNS, SASEGT. The CDR3 loop spans 15 amino acids. V shed 10 bases and J 4 bases; nucleotides not matched to a gene: 9. CDR3: CATSTAGGRTGELFF. CDR3 sequence (DNA): TGTGCCACCTCTACAGCGGGAGGGCGCACCGGGGAGCTGTTTTTT.

This chain uses TRBV15 with TRBJ2-7, with unresolved D. The CDR3 is 15 residues long. The V and J ends lost 0 bases and 5 bases respectively, with 14 bases between them. Germline V lookup: CDR1 LNHNV, CDR2 YYDKDF (reference sequence). Here the CDR3 DNA reads TGTGCCACCAGCAGAGACGTGGTGGGAAGTGACGAGCAGTACTTC. Translating it yields CATSRDVVGSDEQYF.

This clonotype was seen only a few times. The CDR3 nucleotides are TGTGCCAGCAGCCCCGTTTTGGGACAGGGGGCAGGCGAGCAGTACTTC. Protein: CASSPVLGQGAGEQYF. The V gene is TRBV14, the J gene TRBJ2-7; 12 nucleotides agree with TRBD1. The V segment lost 4 bases and the J segment 6 bases; nucleotides outside the gene matches: 10. This CDR3 contains 16 residues. Germline V gene data show CDR1 as SGHDN and CDR2 as FVKESK.

J is TRBJ2-7 and V is TRBV7-2; no clear D. CDR1 and CDR2 from the germline V gene are SGHTA and FQGNSA. The CDR3 loop spans 19 amino acids. Trimming cost V 1 base and J 2 bases, with 24 bases left between them. CDR3 sequence: CASSLVSLRTTKVTYEQYF. CDR3 sequence (DNA): TGTGCCAGCAGCTTAGTTTCGTTAAGGACCACCAAGGTGACCTACGAGCAGTACTTC.

The V call is TRBV10-3, the J call TRBJ2-3, with TRBD1 matching 9 bases. CDR1 is ENHRY and CDR2 is SYGVKD in the germline V gene. V was clipped by 6 bases and J by 0 bases; unmatched bases: 7. This CDR3 is built from 16 residues. The CDR3 sequence is CAISALQGASTDTQYF. CDR3 sequence (DNA): TGTGCCATCAGCGCTCTACAGGGGGCGAGCACAGATACGCAGTATTTT.

The chain couples TRBV11-3 to TRBJ2-7; D is unresolved. The length of the CDR3 is 14 residues. Germline V lookup: CDR1 SGHNT, CDR2 YENEEA. Trimming left V 2 bases short and J 5 bases short, with 13 bases between. As DNA, the CDR3 is TGTGCCAGCAGCTTACCAACTACCGGCCACGAGCAGTACTTC. It codes for CASSLPTTGHEQYF. Full variable domain (missing parts from reference TRBV11-3 and TRBJ2-7): EAGVVQSPRYKIIEKKQPVAFWCNPISGHNTLYWYLQNLGQGPELLIRYENEEAVDDSQLPKDRFSAERLKGVDSTLKIQPAELGDSAVYLCASSLPTTGHEQYFGPGTRLTVT.

The chain links TRBV29-1 to TRBJ2-2; the match to TRBD2 covers 7 bases. The V and J ends lost 7 bases and 0 bases, in that order; junction bases with no gene match: 5. The CDR3 totals 14 residues. The germline gives CDR1 SQVTM, CDR2 ANQGSEA. CDR3 coding DNA: TGCAGCGCTATACTAGCGTCGAACACCGGGGAGCTGTTTTTT. Translated: CSAILASNTGELFF.

This clonotype was seen a single time. The gene calls are TRBV5-1 and TRBJ1-1; D is undetermined. V was pared by 6 bases and J by 1 base, with 13 bases between. This CDR3 region has 14 residues. CDR1 and CDR2 (germline): SGHRS, YFSETQ. The CDR3: CASTDQGRNTEAFF. CDR3 DNA: TGCGCCAGCACCGACCAAGGGAGGAACACTGAAGCTTTCTTT.

The sample holds a few counts of this clonotype. V and J are TRBV7-2 and TRBJ1-4; maybe TRBD1 (6 bases). V was cut by 5 bases and J by 3 bases, with 13 bases left in between. Germline CDR1 reads SGHTA; CDR2 reads FQGNSA. This CDR3 has 15 amino acids. CDR3 region: CASSPVGGPNEKLFF. In nucleotides, the CDR3 is TGTGCCAGCAGCCCCGTGGGGGGGCCTAATGAAAAACTGTTTTTT.

This clonotype has just a few counts. The chain carries TRBV12-3 or TRBV12-4 and TRBJ2-1, with 10 bases identical to TRBD2. The CDR3 totals 14 residues. The V gene end was trimmed by 4 bases and the J gene end by 6 bases; junction bases not matched to a gene: 3. The CDR3 is CASSSGLAANEQFF. In DNA form, the CDR3 reads TGTGCCAGCAGTTCCGGACTAGCGGCCAATGAGCAGTTCTTC.

The J gene is TRBJ2-7, the V gene TRBV7-8, with D unclear. The end of the DNA is better explained by TRBJ2-5, so the J call may be wrong. The CDR3 loop spans 15 amino acids. Germline V gene lookup returns CDR1 SGHVS and CDR2 FQNEAQ. The CDR3: CASTNSRTAPGTQYF. In DNA form, the CDR3 reads TGTGCCAGCACCAATTCTCGGACGGCCCCGGGGACCCAGTACTTC.

The table lists this clonotype with a count of one. The chain combines TRBV7-2 with TRBJ2-7; unclear D gene. Germline V CDR1 and CDR2: SGHTA, FQGNSA. CDR3 length: 14 residues. The V end was cut by 1 base, the J end by 4 bases, with 11 bases between. The CDR3 spells CASSLGAQSYEQYF. The CDR3 region has the DNA TGTGCCAGCAGCTTAGGGGCGCAGTCATACGAGCAGTACTTC.

The chain is built from TRBV4-3 and TRBJ2-7, with D perhaps TRBD2 (5 bases). The germline CDR1 and CDR2 sequences are LGHNA and YSLEER. V was clipped by 1 base and J by 0 bases, with 16 bases between them. This CDR3 comprises 17 residues. The chain's CDR3 is CASSQGVSAAGSYEQYF. Written as DNA, the CDR3 is TGCGCCAGCAGCCAAGGTGTTTCGGCGGCGGGCTCCTACGAGCAGTACTTC.

This clonotype was seen more than once but under ten times. The genes are TRBV6-1 and TRBJ2-7; tentatively, D is TRBD2 (6 bases). V dropped 8 bases and J dropped 3 bases, with 20 bases sitting between them. Germline V CDR1 and CDR2: MNHNS, SASEGT. The CDR3 covers 15 residues. The CDR3 nucleotides are TGTGCCAGCGGCCTGGAGGGCGGGAATCTCTACGAGCAGTACTTC. Translated, it gives CASGLEGGNLYEQYF.

The V and J genes are TRBV12-3 or TRBV12-4 and TRBJ1-2; weak D call: TRBD1 (6 bases). Trimming pared 6 bases from V and 8 bases from J, leaving 28 bases between. This CDR3 contains 17 residues. This CDR3 is CASRPRGTLNTRGGYTF. In DNA, the CDR3 is TGTGCCAGCAGACCCCGAGGGACACTTAATACAAGAGGCGGCTACACCTTC.

This clonotype was recorded a few times. The chain carries TRBV7-2 and TRBJ2-5, with D perhaps TRBD2 (5 bases). The V end lost 5 bases, the J end lost 2 bases, and 9 bases lay between the germline ends. The CDR3 length is 13 residues. CDR1 is SGHTA, CDR2 FQGNSA, per germline. CDR3 in amino acids: CASSRLPQETQYF. As DNA, the CDR3 is TGTGCCAGCAGCCGACTACCTCAAGAGACCCAGTACTTC.

The rearrangement joins TRBV15 to TRBJ2-3; TRBD2 might be the D (6 bases). The CDR3 runs to 14 residues. V lost 3 bases, J lost 7 bases, and 14 bases lay in between. Per germline, CDR1 LNHNV and CDR2 YYDKDF (reference sequence). The DNA of the CDR3 is TGTGCCACCAGCAGTCCGGGACTCCCCTATACGCAGTATTTT. It encodes CATSSPGLPYTQYF.

This sequence joins TRBV10-3 and TRBJ2-2, with TRBD1 matching 8 bases. The CDR3 is 14 amino acids. Germline CDR1 and CDR2: ENHRY and SYGVKD. Trimming at V came to 5 bases and at J to 6 bases, leaving 5 bases not matched to a gene. The CDR3 is CAISLTGESGELFF. For the CDR3, the DNA is TGTGCCATCAGTTTGACAGGGGAGTCCGGGGAGCTGTTTTTT.

This clonotype has only a few counts. This chain connects TRBV10-3 to TRBJ2-1, with 10 bases lining up with TRBD2. The CDR3 length is 14 residues. The trim removed 10 bases at V and 9 bases at J, leaving 12 bases unmatched. Germline CDR1 and CDR2: ENHRY and SYGVKD. The chain's CDR3 is CATAPSGSGGEQFF. Written as DNA, the CDR3 is TGTGCCACCGCTCCTAGCGGGAGTGGTGGTGAGCAGTTCTTC.

This clonotype was seen a few times. The genes are TRBV11-1 and TRBJ2-7; no definite D call. The V end lost 2 bases, the J end lost 3 bases, and 8 bases lay between the germline ends. The germline CDR1 and CDR2 sequences are SGHAT and FQDESV (reference sequence). The CDR3 spans 13 residues. The CDR3 region is CASSLSNSYEQYF. The DNA for the CDR3 is TGTGCCAGCAGCTTAAGTAACAGCTACGAGCAGTACTTC. The variable domain in full, completed from reference TRBV11-1 and TRBJ2-7, reads EAEVAQSPRYKITEKSQAVAFWCDPISGHATLYWYRQILGQGPELLVQFQDESVVDDSQLPKDRFSAERLKGVDSTLKIQPAELGDSAMYLCASSLSNSYEQYFGPGTRLTVT.